Listed below are T cell receptor beta chains from one sample, sequenced in a study of shared clonotypes between healthy human individuals. Measured with immunoSEQ multiplex PCR; TCRdb has only the in-frame clones, and not every one. The table includes millions of clones, roughly 94% detected once. The sequencing sample was made of naive CD4+ T cells sorted from blood. The source of these receptors is a man between 18 and 35 years old in good health. The CDR3 runs from the conserved cysteine through the conserved F or W. The order of the fields is D gene, clone size, J gene, CDR3 length, V gene, CDR3 protein, CDR3 DNA. D genes are given only for firm matches. Rows may omit the clone size; those that give it use once, few, many or a size class.

TRBD2,NA,TRBJ2-4,18,TRBV2,CASSGGTSGSTTKNIQYF,TGTGCCAGCAGTGGGGGGACTAGCGGGAGTACGACCAAAAACATTCAGTACTTC
NA,NA,TRBJ2-5,13,TRBV29-1,CSGAGTLQETQYF,TGCAGCGGCGCCGGGACACTACAAGAGACCCAGTACTTC
TRBD2,NA,TRBJ2-1,16,TRBV2,CASRVSGRAENNEQFF,TGTGCCAGCAGAGTTAGCGGGAGGGCCGAGAACAATGAGCAGTTCTTC
TRBD1,NA,TRBJ2-7,17,TRBV5-1,CASSSEPGQSLGFEQYF,TGCGCCAGCAGCTCAGAACCGGGACAGAGTTTAGGGTTCGAGCAGTACTTC
TRBD1,NA,TRBJ2-7,14,TRBV5-6,CASSLGQGAYEQYF,TGTGCCAGCAGCTTGGGCCAGGGGGCTTACGAGCAGTACTTC
TRBD1,NA,TRBJ2-5,13,TRBV18,CASSGTGRHTQYF,TGTGCCAGCTCCGGGACAGGGCGGCATACCCAGTACTTC
NA,NA,TRBJ1-2,13,TRBV2,CASSERDGGGYTF,TGTGCCAGCAGTGAAAGGGACGGCGGGGGCTACACCTTC
NA,NA,TRBJ2-3,14,TRBV2,CASSAGVRTDTQYF,TGTGCCAGCAGCGCGGGTGTGAGGACAGATACGCAGTATTTT
TRBD2,NA,TRBJ2-1,16,TRBV5-1,CASSLVTSGEYNEQFF,TGCGCCAGCAGCTTGGTGACTAGCGGGGAATACAATGAGCAGTTCTTC
NA,NA,TRBJ2-4,19,TRBV6-1,CASSEESGQTKNAKNIQYF,TGTGCCAGCAGTGAGGAATCGGGACAAACAAAAAACGCCAAAAACATTCAGTACTTC
TRBD1,once,TRBJ1-2,13,TRBV7-9,CASRPQGDSGYTF,TGTGCCAGCAGACCTCAGGGGGATAGTGGCTACACCTTC
NA,NA,TRBJ2-7,12,TRBV6-1,CASKEYSYEQYF,TGTGCCAGCAAGGAGTACTCCTACGAGCAGTACTTC
TRBD1,NA,TRBJ2-5,13,TRBV30,CAGGGQKQETQYF,TGTGCTGGTGGGGGACAGAAACAAGAGACCCAGTACTTC
NA,NA,TRBJ2-4,14,TRBV10-3,CAISESRGENIQYF,TGTGCCATCAGTGAATCTCGTGGTGAAAACATTCAGTACTTC
NA,once,TRBJ1-3,15,TRBV30,CAWSGFGTVGNTIYF,TGTGCCTGGAGTGGCTTCGGGACCGTTGGAAACACCATATATTTT
TRBD1,NA,TRBJ1-1,13,TRBV9,CASSRTGVTEAFF,TGTGCCAGCAGCCGGACAGGAGTCACTGAAGCTTTCTTT
NA,once,TRBJ2-7,14,TRBV6-1,CASTMFKASYEQYF,TGTGCCAGTACTATGTTTAAGGCCTCCTACGAGCAGTACTTC
NA,NA,TRBJ2-3,16,TRBV11-1,CASSSSPGLSTDTQYF,TGTGCCAGCAGCTCCTCCCCGGGACTTAGCACAGATACGCAGTATTTT
NA,NA,TRBJ2-7,12,TRBV2,CASISQGSEQYF,TGTGCCAGCATTTCGCAGGGATCCGAGCAGTACTTC
NA,NA,TRBJ2-7,12,TRBV30,CAWGGSSYEQYF,TGTGCCTGGGGGGGCTCCTCCTACGAGCAGTACTTC
NA,NA,TRBJ1-1,11,TRBV2,CASAINTEAFF,TGTGCCAGCGCGATAAACACTGAAGCTTTCTTT
TRBD2,NA,TRBJ2-1,19,TRBV11-2,CASSRTNRLRTSGDDEQFF,TGTGCCAGCAGCCGTACCAACCGCCTAAGGACTAGCGGTGATGATGAGCAGTTCTTC
NA,NA,TRBJ2-7,14,TRBV6-5,CASSHSEGGSAQYF,TGTGCCAGCAGCCATAGTGAGGGGGGTTCGGCGCAGTACTTC
NA,NA,TRBJ1-6,15,TRBV2,CASSSSSGQNSPLHF,TGTGCCAGCAGTTCTTCTTCCGGACAGAATTCACCCCTCCACTTT
NA,NA,TRBJ2-3,15,TRBV7-2,CASSLGRTFTDTQYF,TGTGCCAGCAGCTTAGGGAGGACCTTCACAGATACGCAGTATTTT
NA,NA,TRBJ1-1,14,TRBV5-1,CASSLDGGQTEAFF,TGCGCCAGCAGCTTGGATGGGGGGCAAACTGAAGCTTTCTTT
NA,NA,TRBJ1-2,14,TRBV5-6,CASSLVLANYGYTF,TGTGCCAGCAGCTTGGTTCTCGCTAACTATGGCTACACCTTC
TRBD1,NA,TRBJ2-7,14,TRBV6-5,CASGRQGTSYEQYF,TGTGCCAGCGGACGACAGGGAACAAGTTACGAGCAGTACTTC
TRBD1,NA,TRBJ2-7,15,TRBV28,CASSLSYRGYHEQYF,TGTGCCAGCAGTTTATCGTACAGGGGTTATCACGAGCAGTACTTC
NA,many,TRBJ2-2,15,TRBV9,CASSAAGGYTGELFF,TGTGCCAGCAGCGCAGCTGGGGGATACACCGGGGAGCTGTTTTTT
NA,NA,TRBJ1-6,14,TRBV11-2,CASSFPGQNSPLHF,TGTGCCAGCAGTTTCCCGGGACAAAATTCACCCCTCCACTTT
NA,NA,TRBJ1-1,15,TRBV7-2,CASSLGGTVNTEAFF,TGTGCCAGCAGCTTAGGGGGGACGGTGAACACTGAAGCTTTCTTT
NA,NA,TRBJ2-5,14,TRBV5-4,CASSGDRQQETQYF,TGTGCCAGCAGCGGAGACAGGCAGCAAGAGACCCAGTACTTC
NA,NA,TRBJ1-6,14,TRBV11-2,CASSSHSLNSPLHF,TGTGCCAGCAGCTCGCACAGCCTTAATTCACCCCTCCACTTT
TRBD1,NA,TRBJ2-5,15,TRBV10-3,CAIRRGTGGEETQYF,TGTGCCATCAGACGAGGGACAGGGGGTGAAGAGACCCAGTACTTC
TRBD2,NA,TRBJ2-7,15,TRBV27,CASSSPGTSVYEQYF,TGTGCCAGCAGTTCCCCCGGGACTAGCGTCTACGAGCAGTACTTC
NA,NA,TRBJ2-6,13,TRBV10-3,CAISESGANVLTF,TGTGCCATCAGTGAGTCCGGGGCCAACGTCCTGACTTTC
NA,NA,TRBJ1-1,14,TRBV6-5,CASSYSGGYTEAFF,TGTGCCAGCAGTTACTCAGGGGGTTACACTGAAGCTTTCTTT
TRBD1,NA,TRBJ2-1,17,TRBV13,CASSFKATGPVYNEQFF,TGTGCCAGCAGCTTCAAGGCGACAGGGCCGGTCTACAATGAGCAGTTCTTC
NA,NA,TRBJ2-2,15,TRBV30,CAWSVMGLGSGELFF,TGTGCCTGGAGTGTAATGGGGTTGGGATCCGGGGAGCTGTTTTTT
TRBD2,NA,TRBJ2-1,17,TRBV5-1,CASSLMLAGGPGDEQFF,TGCGCCAGCAGCTTGATGCTAGCGGGAGGCCCTGGGGATGAGCAGTTCTTC
NA,NA,TRBJ2-2,15,TRBV30,CAWSVVGMNTGELFF,TGTGCCTGGAGTGTAGTTGGGATGAACACCGGGGAGCTGTTTTTT
TRBD1,NA,TRBJ2-7,15,TRBV6-5,CASSSNRGHSYEQYF,TGTGCCAGCAGTTCGAACAGGGGGCACTCCTACGAGCAGTACTTC
NA,NA,TRBJ2-7,16,TRBV21-1,CASKPNPGGMAYEQYF,TGTGCCAGCAAACCTAACCCGGGGGGCATGGCCTACGAGCAGTACTTC
NA,NA,TRBJ1-2,13,TRBV6-5,CASRRTGNYGYTF,TGTGCCAGCAGGCGAACAGGGAACTATGGCTACACCTTC
NA,NA,TRBJ1-1,15,TRBV4-1,CASSQDRPGNTEAFF,TGCGCCAGCAGCCAAGATAGGCCTGGGAACACTGAAGCTTTCTTT
NA,NA,TRBJ2-7,17,TRBV12-2,CASRPSGGHRSSYEQYF,TGTGCAAGTCGCCCCAGCGGGGGACACAGGAGCTCCTACGAGCAGTACTTC
TRBD2,once,TRBJ2-7,14,TRBV30,CAWMPGLAGFEQYF,TGTGCCTGGATGCCTGGACTAGCGGGGTTCGAGCAGTACTTC
TRBD1,NA,TRBJ1-4,15,TRBV6-1,CASSGLQGVREKLFF,TGTGCCAGCAGTGGCCTACAGGGGGTTCGTGAAAAACTGTTTTTT
TRBD2,NA,TRBJ2-2,19,TRBV14,CASSWTSGGPHLNTGELFF,TGTGCCAGCAGCTGGACTAGCGGGGGGCCTCACTTGAACACCGGGGAGCTGTTTTTT
NA,NA,TRBJ1-2,13,TRBV10-3,CANARQAYYGYTF,TGTGCCAACGCTCGACAAGCGTACTATGGCTACACCTTC
NA,NA,TRBJ1-5,13,TRBV18,CASSPWGNQPQHF,TGTGCCAGCTCACCATGGGGGAATCAGCCCCAGCATTTT
TRBD1,NA,TRBJ2-7,15,TRBV14,CASSQLGQGLGEQYF,TGTGCCAGCAGCCAACTCGGACAGGGTTTGGGCGAGCAGTACTTC